This T cell receptor beta chain originates from a study of CD8 T cells in Susac syndrome. On this clonotype: What it binds is not known.

Study results and limitations: The CD4+ T cell repertoires, which came from Susac syndrome patients, showed no sign of clonal expansion.

Sequencing targeted TCR beta in blood CD8+ and CD4+ T cells. The authors negatively isolated CD8+ and CD4+ T cells and FACS-enriched TEMRA cells. RNA amounts of 0.5 to 1 ug underwent reverse transcription with random hexamers. With immunoSEQ multiplex PCR, TCR beta CDR3 was amplified across 54 Vbeta and 13 Jbeta. From the immunoSEQ multiplex PCR reads, TCRdb called clonotypes with MiXCR, one entry per CDR3 protein. The data contain about 190,000 distinct CDR3 sequences, about 94% of them seen just once; the ten biggest clones take up 0.098%. The CDR3 runs to 13 residues. The ends were cut back, 6 bases at V and 6 bases at J, with 15 bases in the middle. CDR1 is MNHEY, CDR2 SMNVEV, per germline (reference sequence).

The specimen was CD4+ T cells from PBMCs. The chain uses TRBV27 and TRBJ2-7; perhaps TRBD1 as D (6 bases). This clonotype was sampled from a human donor with Susac syndrome. This CDR3 is CASRAGDRGEQYF. The CDR3 DNA follows: TGTGCCAGCAGAGCAGGGGACCGGGGCGAGCAGTACTTC.